This T cell receptor (beta chain) is drawn from a study of blood T cell repertoires in COVID-19. About the research overall: Italy, Spain and the United States were the sources of the convalescent and acute COVID-19 samples. Sources were T cells, B-cell-depleted T cells, or PBMCs; the material itself was cDNA or gDNA.

Original handling: It was from reference gene primer amplification that nucleated cell counts were estimated. Assay: immunoSEQ multiplex PCR; the TCRdb copy retains only in-frame clones and omits some. That table is the source of V, J and clone size, and D and trimming were worked out from the DNA. This sample carries fewer than 250,000 clones, 82% of them seen once, and the ten largest clones take over 9.5%. The V segment lost 4 bases and the J segment 4 bases; nucleotides outside the gene matches: 6. The CDR3 sequence is 15 residues long. CDR1 is MNHEY and CDR2 is SMNVEV in the germline V gene (reference sequence).

Source material: peripheral blood. V is TRBV27 and J is TRBJ2-1; TRBD2 matches at 8 bases. This receptor was taken from a woman between 35 and 50 years old with acute or convalescent COVID-19. The CDR3: CASSSRTSGYNEQFF. CDR3 coding DNA: TGTGCCAGCAGTTCAAGAACTAGCGGTTACAATGAGCAGTTCTTC.